The T cell receptor beta chain under discussion was sequenced for a study of regulatory T cells in long-lasting Graves disease. Study observations and caveats: Possibly, accuracy suffered from the small sample size.

There are many counts of this clonotype. Its antigen is unidentified. CDR3 length: 14 amino acids. CDR1 is SEHNR and CDR2 is FQNEAQ in the germline V gene (reference sequence). Trimming took 5 bases from V and 8 from J, leaving 15 bases between them. Construction of TCR beta libraries relied on iRepertoire HTBI primers and on Arm-PCR targeting CDR3 regions. MiXCR, run by TCRdb on the multiplex PCR reads, gives a single entry per CDR3 protein. The repertoire has 370,000 or so distinct CDR3 sequences, 15% to 20% of them found once; the top ten carry around 20%. Time point denoted: newly diagnosed GD, antithyroid drugs for less than 3 months. Making the TCR library involved RNA that had been extracted from PBMCs. Separately, the same data were catalogued under a study of T cells in Graves' hyperthyroidism and ophthalmopathy.

The sequenced sample was peripheral blood mononuclear cells (PBMCs), obtained at new diagnosis, from a patient treated with antithyroid drugs. This TCR came from a woman in her late teens or twenties with Graves disease. The chain has TRBV7-9 and TRBJ1-4; the D gene is possibly TRBD1 (5 bases). The CDR3 spells CASSLDRGGEKLFF. In DNA form, the CDR3 reads TGTGCCAGCAGCCTCGACAGAGGTGGGGAAAAACTGTTTTTT. Based on the CDR3 plus reference TRBV7-9 and TRBJ1-4, the full variable domain is DTGVSQNPRHKITKRGQNVTFRCDPISEHNRLYWYRQTLGQGPEFLTYFQNEAQLEKSRLLSDRFSAERPKGSFSTLEIQRTEQGDSAMYLCASSLDRGGEKLFFGSGTQLSVL.